One sample yielded the 30 T cell receptor beta chains listed below, sequenced in a study of neoadjuvant anti-PD-1 for oral cavity cancer. The protocol was immunoSEQ multiplex PCR, while the TCRdb copy is restricted to in-frame clones and leaves out a portion. The sample holds about 68,000 clones, approximately 84% seen once. The time point: after neoadjuvant nivolumab, at surgical resection. The specimen comprised PBMCs, sampled after nivolumab (anti-PD-1) treatment. These receptors all stem from a person aged 40 to 85 with oral cavity squamous cell carcinoma.

This chain links TRBV4-1 with TRBJ1-3; D gene ambiguous. Deletions cut 4 bases from V and 4 bases from J, with 11 bases between. CDR3 length equals 14 residues. Per germline, CDR1 MGHRA and CDR2 YSYEKL. The CDR3 loop reads CASSPGSYGNTIYF. CDR3 coding DNA: TGCGCCAGCAGCCCTGGGTCCTACGGAAACACCATATATTTT.

The chain has TRBV2 and TRBJ2-1, with a possible D match to TRBD1 (6 bases). In germline, CDR1 is SNHLY, CDR2 FYNNEI. The CDR3 has 14 amino acids. The V and J ends lost 7 bases and 7 bases respectively, with 17 bases between them. The CDR3 is CASIPEGDLNEQFF. The DNA of the CDR3 is TGTGCCAGCATACCCGAGGGGGATTTGAATGAGCAGTTCTTC.

This clone was recorded once. This rearrangement joins TRBV7-6 to TRBJ2-2, with 12 bases that match TRBD2. J gave up 2 bases and V 3 bases, and 4 bases lay outside the gene matches. CDR1 and CDR2 (germline): SGHVS, FNYEAQ. This CDR3 has 17 amino acids. CDR3 protein: CASSLLTSGGNTGELFF. The CDR3 coding sequence is TGTGCCAGCAGCTTGCTGACTAGCGGGGGAAACACCGGGGAGCTGTTTTTT. The full variable domain, its missing parts supplied by reference TRBV7-6 and TRBJ2-2, is GAGVSQSPRYKVTKRGQDVALRCDPISGHVSLYWYRQALGQGPEFLTYFNYEAQQDKSGLPNDRFSAERPEGSISTLTIQRTEQRDSAMYRCASSLLTSGGNTGELFFGEGSRLTVL.

The rearrangement links TRBV19 to TRBJ2-3, with 11 nucleotides matching TRBD2. This CDR3 has 16 residues. Germline V gene lookup returns CDR1 LNHDA and CDR2 SQIVND (reference sequence). J was trimmed by 4 bases and V by 3 bases; bases with no gene match: 6. CDR3 in amino acids: CASSILLAGGPDTQYF. In nucleotides, the CDR3 is TGTGCCAGTAGTATCCTCTTAGCGGGAGGGCCAGATACGCAGTATTTT. The whole variable domain, filled in from reference TRBV19 and TRBJ2-3, reads DGGITQSPKYLFRKEGQNVTLSCEQNLNHDAMYWYRQDPGQGLRLIYYSQIVNDFQKGDIAEGYSVSREKKESFPLTVTSAQKNPTAFYLCASSILLAGGPDTQYFGPGTRLTVL.

The gene calls are TRBV28 and TRBJ1-2; 7 bases match TRBD1. Germline loops: CDR1 MDHEN, CDR2 SYDVKM. The CDR3 sequence is 14 residues long. The ends lost 7 bases at V and 3 bases at J; junction bases unmatched: 8. CDR3 nucleotides: TGTGCCAGCAACCTACAGGGGATTGACTATGGCTACACCTTC. Its translation: CASNLQGIDYGYTF.

The chain uses TRBV5-1 and TRBJ2-5, with D possibly being TRBD1 or TRBD2 (5 bases each). V lost 5 bases and J lost 1, with 9 bases in between. Germline-derived CDR1 and CDR2 are SGHRS and YFSETQ. This CDR3 has 13 residues. The DNA for the CDR3 is TGCGCCAGCAGGTCGGGGCCCCAAGAGACCCAGTACTTC. Protein: CASRSGPQETQYF.

This clone was seen more than once but under ten times. The genes are TRBV19 and TRBJ2-1, with 8 bases identical to TRBD2. This CDR3 comprises 14 residues. Trimming took 10 bases from V and 5 from J; bases not matched to a gene: 10. CDR1 LNHDA and CDR2 SQIVND come from the germline V gene (reference sequence). In DNA, the CDR3 is TGTGCCACCACGGGAGGGAGAGGGGACAATGAGCAGTTCTTC. It is translated as CATTGGRGDNEQFF.

The chain is built from TRBV5-1 and TRBJ1-4; 8 nucleotides align to TRBD1. Germline V CDR1 and CDR2: SGHRS, YFSETQ. Trimming took 4 bases from V and 8 from J; bases not matched to a gene: 7. The CDR3 totals 14 residues. CDR3 DNA sequence: TGCGCCAGCAGCATAGGACAGGGCACGGAAAAACTGTTTTTT. Translating it yields CASSIGQGTEKLFF. The full variable domain, completed using reference TRBV5-1 and TRBJ1-4, is KAGVTQTPRYLIKTRGQQVTLSCSPISGHRSVSWYQQTPGQGLQFLFEYFSETQRNKGNFPGRFSGRQFSNSRSEMNVSTLELGDSALYLCASSIGQGTEKLFFGSGTQLSVL.

The V gene is TRBV2, the J gene TRBJ2-7, with 9 bases lining up with TRBD1. Unmatched junction bases numbered 10, after V lost 7 bases and J lost 3 bases. The CDR3 length is 15 residues. CDR1 is SNHLY, CDR2 FYNNEI, per germline. CDR3 region: CASNRAGTGNYEQYF. CDR3 coding DNA: TGTGCCAGCAATCGGGCCGGGACAGGGAACTACGAGCAGTACTTC.

This rearrangement joins TRBV6-6 to TRBJ2-7; D is unclear. V lost 4 bases, J lost 2 bases, and 15 bases lay in between. In germline, CDR1 is MNHNY, CDR2 SVGAGI (reference sequence). CDR3 length equals 15 residues. The CDR3 nucleotides read TGTGCCAGCAGTTCCCCCGTTGCCGCAACCTACGAGCAGTACTTC. This gives the protein CASSSPVAATYEQYF.

V usage is TRBV7-6 and J usage is TRBJ1-1; the match to TRBD1 covers 7 bases. The ends lost 2 bases at V and 6 bases at J; junction bases unmatched: 6. Looked up from germline, CDR1 is SGHVS and CDR2 is FNYEAQ. The CDR3 has 14 amino acids. CDR3 in amino acids: CASSLMGGGSEAFF. The CDR3 bases are TGTGCCAGCAGCTTAATGGGAGGGGGCTCTGAAGCTTTCTTT. The whole variable domain, filled in from reference TRBV7-6 and TRBJ1-1, reads GAGVSQSPRYKVTKRGQDVALRCDPISGHVSLYWYRQALGQGPEFLTYFNYEAQQDKSGLPNDRFSAERPEGSISTLTIQRTEQRDSAMYRCASSLMGGGSEAFFGQGTRLTVV.

CDR3 region: CASGPTSGIVNEQFF. The CDR3 DNA reads as TGTGCCAGCGGACCAACTAGCGGGATCGTCAATGAGCAGTTCTTC. The rearrangement joins TRBV6-6 to TRBJ2-1, with 10 bases matching TRBD2. Germline lookup yields CDR1 MNHNY and CDR2 SVGAGI (reference sequence). Germline trimming cut 8 bases from V and 6 bases from J; bases unmatched to any gene: 10. This CDR3 contains 15 residues.

The rearrangement uses TRBV6-5 and TRBJ1-4, with D possibly TRBD1 on 6 matching bases. This CDR3 is built from 14 residues. CDR1 and CDR2 from the germline V gene are MNHEY and SVGAGI. Trimming stripped 6 bases from V and 3 bases from J, with 11 bases between. Here the CDR3 reads CASRFDRSNEKLFF. CDR3 nucleotide sequence: TGTGCCAGCAGATTCGACAGGTCTAATGAAAAACTGTTTTTT.

The chain is built from TRBV6-5 and TRBJ2-7; TRBD2 matches 7 bases. There are 14 residues in the CDR3. V gave up 1 base and J gave up 5 bases; unmatched junction bases: 5. Germline values: CDR1 MNHEY, CDR2 SVGAGI. CDR3 nucleotides: TGTGCCAGCAGTTACTGGACTAGGAGCGACGAGCAGTACTTC. It translates to CASSYWTRSDEQYF.

The chain employs TRBV12-5 and TRBJ2-5; D assignment may be TRBD1 or TRBD2 (5 bases each). CDR1 is LGHNT and CDR2 is FRNRAP in the germline V gene. V lost 9 bases, J lost 2 bases, and 25 bases lay in between. The CDR3 spans 17 residues. The CDR3 region has the DNA TGTGCTAGAACGCGGGCAGAGCCAAGGGACCTACAAGAGACCCAGTACTTC. Translated, it gives CARTRAEPRDLQETQYF.

The chain combines TRBV9 with TRBJ2-5, with 7 bases that match TRBD2. Germline loops: CDR1 SGDLS, CDR2 YYNGEE. The CDR3 is 15 residues long. V lost 4 bases and J lost 2; bases outside the gene matches: 8. Here the CDR3 reads CASSRGRGPQETQYF. The CDR3 coding sequence is TGTGCCAGCAGCCGAGGGAGGGGCCCTCAAGAGACCCAGTACTTC.

The V call is TRBV5-1, the J call TRBJ1-1; maybe TRBD1 (5 bases). V lost 0 bases and J 0 bases, leaving 12 bases between the germline ends. CDR1 SGHRS and CDR2 YFSETQ come from the germline V gene. The CDR3 loop spans 16 amino acids. CDR3 DNA sequence: TGCGCCAGCAGCTTGGGGTCAGGGAGTATGAACACTGAAGCTTTCTTT. Protein product: CASSLGSGSMNTEAFF.

The V gene is TRBV7-8, the J gene TRBJ1-5; 11 bases are shared with TRBD1. The CDR3 runs 15 residues. Trimming cost V 6 bases and J 5 bases; bases outside gene matches: 6. Germline V gives CDR1 SGHVS, CDR2 FQNEAQ. The CDR3 DNA reads as TGTGCCAGCAGTACCGGGACAGGGGGACATCAGCCCCAGCATTTT. It translates to CASSTGTGGHQPQHF.

This clone was observed a handful of times. The chain links TRBV10-3 to TRBJ2-2; 14 nucleotides line up with TRBD2. J lost 5 bases, V lost 10 bases, and 3 bases had no gene match. Germline CDR1 is ENHRY and CDR2 is SYGVKD. This CDR3 has 14 amino acids. The CDR3 DNA sequence: TGTGCCAGCGGACTAGCGGGAGGAACCGGGGAGCTGTTTTTT. Its protein is CASGLAGGTGELFF.

This clone has a single count. V is TRBV10-3 and J is TRBJ2-5; D may correspond to TRBD1 or TRBD2 (5 bases each). Deletions cut 2 bases from V and 4 bases from J, with 11 bases between. Per the germline V gene, CDR1 is ENHRY and CDR2 is SYGVKD. The CDR3 loop spans 14 amino acids. CDR3 sequence: CAISESGTGETQYF. As DNA, the CDR3 is TGTGCCATCAGTGAGAGTGGGACGGGAGAGACCCAGTACTTC.

J is TRBJ2-5 and V is TRBV27; D possibly matches TRBD1 or TRBD2 (5 bases each). From germline, CDR1 is MNHEY and CDR2 SMNVEV (reference sequence). There are 14 residues in the CDR3. The V end lost 7 bases, the J end lost 1 base, and 13 bases lay between the germline ends. Here the CDR3 reads CASKFTGTQETQYF. The CDR3 nucleotides read TGTGCCAGCAAATTTACCGGGACCCAAGAGACCCAGTACTTC.

Remarks on this clone: At one end the junction does not follow the germline gene, possibly because of a read error. The chain recombines TRBV20-1 with TRBJ2-7, with 9 bases fitting TRBD1. The germline gives CDR1 DFQATT, CDR2 SNEGSKA (reference sequence). The CDR3 is made up of 11 amino acids. CDR3 protein: CSARETGGKHF. In DNA, the CDR3 is TGCAGTGCTAGAGAGACAGGGGGGAAGCACTTC.

This clone was seen only once. V gene TRBV11-2 combines with J gene TRBJ2-7; D could derive from TRBD1 or TRBD2 (5 bases each). V lost 5 bases to trimming and J lost 12 bases, with 17 bases between them. The V gene's germline CDR1 is SGHAT and CDR2 FQNNGV. This CDR3 region has 12 residues. In DNA, the CDR3 is TGTGCCAGCAGCCCCGAACGGGGCCCCCCGTACTTC. Translating gives CASSPERGPPYF.

This clone appeared once. The rearrangement joins TRBV11-3 to TRBJ1-1, with a weak D call TRBD1 (5 bases). Trimming cost V 3 bases and J 0 bases, with 5 bases left between them. Per the germline V gene, CDR1 is SGHNT and CDR2 is YENEEA. CDR3 length: 13 amino acids. The CDR3 DNA reads as TGTGCCAGCAGCTTGGGGGTGAACACTGAAGCTTTCTTT. This translates into CASSLGVNTEAFF.

Details on this clone: Distinct nucleotide sequences in the sample also encode this CDR3. J is TRBJ1-2 and V is TRBV27; no clear D. V was trimmed by 9 bases and J by 2 bases, leaving 7 bases between them. CDR3 length equals 11 residues. From germline, CDR1 is MNHEY and CDR2 SMNVEV (reference sequence). The CDR3 loop reads CASSGNYGYTF. CDR3 DNA sequence: TGTGCCAGTTCGGGGAACTATGGCTACACCTTC.

This clone was detected once. The CDR3 is CASSEAGYTDTQYF. The CDR3 DNA sequence: TGTGCCAGCAGTGAAGCGGGATACACAGATACGCAGTATTTT. The chain uses TRBV6-1 and TRBJ2-3; D remains ambiguous. Trimming shortened V by 0 bases and J by 2 bases, and 6 bases separated the two germline ends. This CDR3 spans 14 amino acids. Germline assignment: CDR1 MNHNS and CDR2 SASEGT.

The rearrangement uses TRBV5-1 and TRBJ2-1; 8 bases are shared with TRBD1. This CDR3 region has 15 residues. Trimming at V came to 0 bases and at J to 2 bases, leaving 1 base not matched to a gene. Germline CDR1 and CDR2: SGHRS and YFSETQ. CDR3 in amino acids: CASSLEQGAYNEQFF. The CDR3 nucleotides are TGCGCCAGCAGCTTGGAACAGGGGGCCTACAATGAGCAGTTCTTC.

V is TRBV9 and J is TRBJ1-2; D is possibly TRBD1 (6 bases). CDR1 SGDLS and CDR2 YYNGEE come from the germline V gene. Trimming shortened V by 2 bases and J by 7 bases, and 15 bases separated the two germline ends. The CDR3 consists of 14 residues. The CDR3 region has the DNA TGTGCCAGCAGCGTCGACACAGGGTTAATTGGCTACACCTTC. Protein sequence: CASSVDTGLIGYTF.

This sequence joins TRBV6-1 and TRBJ1-5; D call uncertain. Germline loops: CDR1 MNHNS, CDR2 SASEGT. The CDR3 loop spans 12 amino acids. V lost 6 bases, J lost 5 bases, and 8 bases lay in between. The CDR3 loop is CASRDGYQPQHF. CDR3 in DNA: TGTGCCAGCAGGGACGGGTATCAGCCCCAGCATTTT.

This chain connects TRBV4-1 to TRBJ1-4; 8 bases map to TRBD1. The J segment lost 0 bases and the V segment lost 4 bases, leaving 7 bases of the junction unmatched. Per germline, CDR1 MGHRA and CDR2 YSYEKL. The CDR3 spans 17 residues. CDR3 sequence: CASSPGQGKATNEKLFF. The CDR3 DNA follows: TGCGCCAGCAGCCCCGGACAGGGAAAGGCAACTAATGAAAAACTGTTTTTT.